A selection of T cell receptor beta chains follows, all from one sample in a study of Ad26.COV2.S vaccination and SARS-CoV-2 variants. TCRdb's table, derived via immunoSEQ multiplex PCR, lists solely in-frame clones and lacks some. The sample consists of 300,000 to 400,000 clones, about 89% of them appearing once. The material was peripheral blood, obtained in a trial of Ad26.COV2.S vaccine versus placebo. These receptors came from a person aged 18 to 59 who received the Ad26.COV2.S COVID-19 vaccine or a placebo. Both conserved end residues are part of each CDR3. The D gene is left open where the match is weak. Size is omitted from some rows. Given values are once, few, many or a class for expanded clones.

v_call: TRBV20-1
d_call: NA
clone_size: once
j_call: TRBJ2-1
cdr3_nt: TGCAGTGCTAGTAAGGGATACAATGAGCAGTTCTTC
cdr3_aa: CSASKGYNEQFF

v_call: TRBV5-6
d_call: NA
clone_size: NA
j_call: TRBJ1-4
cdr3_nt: TGTGCCAGCAGCTTGGCGGGAGGATTTAATGAAAAACTGTTTTTT
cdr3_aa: CASSLAGGFNEKLFF

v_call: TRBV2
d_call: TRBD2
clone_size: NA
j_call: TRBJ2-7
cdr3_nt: TGTGCCAGCAGTCGGGACTATCCAATCTACGAGCAGTACTTC
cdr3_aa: CASSRDYPIYEQYF

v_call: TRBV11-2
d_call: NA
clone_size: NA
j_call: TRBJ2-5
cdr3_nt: TGTGCCAGCAGCTTAGGAGAGACCCAGTACTTC
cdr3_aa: CASSLGETQYF

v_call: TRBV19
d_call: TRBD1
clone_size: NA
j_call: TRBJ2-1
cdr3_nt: TGTGCCAGCAACTCCGGGACAGGGTACAATGAGCAGTTCTTC
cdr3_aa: CASNSGTGYNEQFF

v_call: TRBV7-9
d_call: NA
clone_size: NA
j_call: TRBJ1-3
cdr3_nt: TGTGCCAGCAGCTCACTCGGGACTGGAAACACCATATATTTT
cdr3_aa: CASSSLGTGNTIYF

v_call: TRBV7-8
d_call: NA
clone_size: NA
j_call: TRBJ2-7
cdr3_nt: TGTGCCAGCAGCCTAAGACCGACAGGACCCTACGAGCAGTACTTC
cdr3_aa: CASSLRPTGPYEQYF

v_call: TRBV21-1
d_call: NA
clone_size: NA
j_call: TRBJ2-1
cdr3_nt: TGTGCCAGCAGCAAAGGGTTGAGGGAAGGGGTTAGGAGAGATTCCTCCTACAATGAGCAGTTCTTC
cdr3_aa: CASSKGLREGVRRDSSYNEQFF

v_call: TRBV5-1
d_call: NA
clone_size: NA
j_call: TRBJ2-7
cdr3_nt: TGCGCCAGCAGGCCGGGCACATCCTACGAGCAGTACTTC
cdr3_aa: CASRPGTSYEQYF

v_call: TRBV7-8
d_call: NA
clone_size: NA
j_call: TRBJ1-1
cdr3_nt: TGTGCCAGCAGCTCCGCAATAGGGGGTGAGTCCACTGAAGCTTTCTTT
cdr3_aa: CASSSAIGGESTEAFF

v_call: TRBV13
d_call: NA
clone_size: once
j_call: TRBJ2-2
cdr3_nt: TGTGCCAGCAGCTTACAAGTAGCCACCGGGGAGCTGTTTTTT
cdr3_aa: CASSLQVATGELFF

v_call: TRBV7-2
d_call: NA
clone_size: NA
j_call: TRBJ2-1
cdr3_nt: TGTGCCAGCAGAACGGCGTGGGGGGTCCATGAGCAGTTCTTC
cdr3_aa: CASRTAWGVHEQFF

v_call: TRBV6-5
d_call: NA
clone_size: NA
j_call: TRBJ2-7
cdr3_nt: TGTGCCAGCACAGGCAGGGACTACGAGCAGTACTTC
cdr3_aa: CASTGRDYEQYF

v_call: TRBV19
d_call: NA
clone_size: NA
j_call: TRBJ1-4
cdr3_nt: TGTGCCAGTAGTACGAGGGGTGCGACTAATGAAAAACTGTTTTTT
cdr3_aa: CASSTRGATNEKLFF

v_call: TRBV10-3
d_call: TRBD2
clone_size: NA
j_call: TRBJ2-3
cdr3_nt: TGTGCCATCAGTGACCCCCCACTAGCGGCAAACGGGGCAGATACGCAGTATTTT
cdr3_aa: CAISDPPLAANGADTQYF

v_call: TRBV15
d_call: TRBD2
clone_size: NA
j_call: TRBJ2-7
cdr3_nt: TGTGCCACCAAAACTTCGGGGGGCGAGCAGTACTTC
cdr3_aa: CATKTSGGEQYF

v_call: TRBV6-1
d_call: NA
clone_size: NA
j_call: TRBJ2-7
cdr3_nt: TGTGCCAGCAGTGAAAGAAACAGTGCCTACGAGCAGTACTTC
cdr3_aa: CASSERNSAYEQYF

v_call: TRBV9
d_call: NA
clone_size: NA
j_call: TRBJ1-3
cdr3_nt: TGTGCCAGCAGCGTAAGCCTCTTACAGGGCCCCGGAAACACCATATATTTT
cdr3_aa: CASSVSLLQGPGNTIYF

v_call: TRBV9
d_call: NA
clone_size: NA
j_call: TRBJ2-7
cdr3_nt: TGTGCCAGCAGCCCCCGACAGGACGAGCAGTACTTC
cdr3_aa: CASSPRQDEQYF

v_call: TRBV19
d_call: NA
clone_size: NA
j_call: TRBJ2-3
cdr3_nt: TGTGCCAGTAGTTGGTCAGGGCTTACCTCTAGCACAGATACGCAGTATTTT
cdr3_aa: CASSWSGLTSSTDTQYF

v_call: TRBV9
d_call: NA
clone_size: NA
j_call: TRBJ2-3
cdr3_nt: TGTGCCAGCAGCATAGGGACAGATACGCAGTATTTT
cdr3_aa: CASSIGTDTQYF

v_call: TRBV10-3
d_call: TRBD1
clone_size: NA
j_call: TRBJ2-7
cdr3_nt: TGTGCCATCAGTGAGTCTGGGACAGGGGCCTACGAGCAGTACTTC
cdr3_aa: CAISESGTGAYEQYF

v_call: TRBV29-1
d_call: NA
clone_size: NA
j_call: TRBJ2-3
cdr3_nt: TGCAGCGTTAATACTGGGGATACGCAGTATTTT
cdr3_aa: CSVNTGDTQYF

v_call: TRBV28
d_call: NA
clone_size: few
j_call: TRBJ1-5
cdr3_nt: TGTGCCAGCAGTTCCGGCCAGGGGCGGCAGCCCCAGCATTTT
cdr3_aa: CASSSGQGRQPQHF

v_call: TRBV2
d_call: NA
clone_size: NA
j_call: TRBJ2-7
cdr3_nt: TGTGCCAGCAGCGCAGACAGGCGGAGAGCCTACGAGCAGTACTTC
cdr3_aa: CASSADRRRAYEQYF

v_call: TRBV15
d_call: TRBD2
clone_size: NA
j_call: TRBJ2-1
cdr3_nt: TGTGCCACCAGCGCCCGAGAGCTAGCGGGGTACAATGAGCAGTTCTTC
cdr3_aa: CATSARELAGYNEQFF

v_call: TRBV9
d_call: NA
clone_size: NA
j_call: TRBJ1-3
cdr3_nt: TGTGCCAGCAGCGTATCTGTCTCTGGAAACACCATATATTTT
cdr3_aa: CASSVSVSGNTIYF

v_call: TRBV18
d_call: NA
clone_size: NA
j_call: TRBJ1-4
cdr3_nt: TGTGCCAGCTCACCAGGGCAGGGCCGTGAAAAACTGTTTTTT
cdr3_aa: CASSPGQGREKLFF

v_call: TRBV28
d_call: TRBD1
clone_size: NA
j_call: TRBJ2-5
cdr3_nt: TGTGCCAGCAGGGACAGGAAGCAGACCCAGTACTTC
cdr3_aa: CASRDRKQTQYF

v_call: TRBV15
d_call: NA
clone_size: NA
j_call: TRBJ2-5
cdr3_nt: TGTGCCACCAGCAGAGATGCTGAGTATCAGTACCAAGAGACCCAGTACTTC
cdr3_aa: CATSRDAEYQYQETQYF

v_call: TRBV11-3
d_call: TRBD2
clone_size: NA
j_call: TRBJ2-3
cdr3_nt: TGTGCCAGCAGCTTTAGCGGGAGAGAGGGGGGCACAGATACGCAGTATTTT
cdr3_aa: CASSFSGREGGTDTQYF

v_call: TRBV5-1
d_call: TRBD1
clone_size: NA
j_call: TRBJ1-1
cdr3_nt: TGCGCCAGCAGCGGGCCGGGACAGGGGGTTATGAACACTGAAGCTTTCTTT
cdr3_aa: CASSGPGQGVMNTEAFF

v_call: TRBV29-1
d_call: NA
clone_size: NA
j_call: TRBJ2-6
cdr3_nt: TGCAGCGTCGCCAGCTCTGGGGCCAACGTCCTGACTTTC
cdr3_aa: CSVASSGANVLTF

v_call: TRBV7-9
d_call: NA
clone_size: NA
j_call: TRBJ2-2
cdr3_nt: TGTGCCAGCAGCTTAGTCGGGCAGATTCTCTTGGACGGGGAGCTGTTTTTT
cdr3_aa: CASSLVGQILLDGELFF

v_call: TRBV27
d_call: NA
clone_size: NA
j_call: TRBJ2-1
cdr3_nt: TGTGCCAGCAGCAATGTCGCCTCCTACAATGAGCAGTTCTTC
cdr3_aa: CASSNVASYNEQFF

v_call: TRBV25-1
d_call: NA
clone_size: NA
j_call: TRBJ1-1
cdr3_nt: TGTGCCAGCAGCCCCGTTGGGGCAAACACTGAAGCTTTCTTT
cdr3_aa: CASSPVGANTEAFF

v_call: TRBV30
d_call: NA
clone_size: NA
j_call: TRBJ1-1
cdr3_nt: TGTGCCTGGAGTGCCTCCGAGCACACTGAAGCTTTCTTT
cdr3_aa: CAWSASEHTEAFF

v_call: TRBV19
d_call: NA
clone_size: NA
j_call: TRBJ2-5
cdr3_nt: TGTGCCAGTAGTACCCCGAACCTTGGGGGTCAAGAGACCCAGTACTTC
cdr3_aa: CASSTPNLGGQETQYF

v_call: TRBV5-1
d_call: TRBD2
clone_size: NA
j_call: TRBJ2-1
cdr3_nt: TGCGCCAGCAGCTTGGGGGAGCGGGGGACCCCCTCCTACAATGAGCAGTTCTTC
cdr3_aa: CASSLGERGTPSYNEQFF

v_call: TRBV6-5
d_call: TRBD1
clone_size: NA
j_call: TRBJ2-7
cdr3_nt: TGTGCCAGCAGCCGGGATTGGGGACAGGGGGGCGAGCAGTACTTC
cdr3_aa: CASSRDWGQGGEQYF

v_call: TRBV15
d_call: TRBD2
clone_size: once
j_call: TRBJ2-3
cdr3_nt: TGTGCCACCAGCAGAGTACTAGCGGGAACTAGCACAGATACGCAGTATTTT
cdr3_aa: CATSRVLAGTSTDTQYF

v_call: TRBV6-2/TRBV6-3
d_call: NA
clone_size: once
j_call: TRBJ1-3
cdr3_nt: TGTGCCAGCAGACCTCACGGACAGACCTCTGGAAACACCATATATTTT
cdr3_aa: CASRPHGQTSGNTIYF

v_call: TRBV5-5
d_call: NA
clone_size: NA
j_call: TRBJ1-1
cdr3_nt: TGTGCCAGCAGCCCCAGGGTTTTGAACACTGAAGCTTTCTTT
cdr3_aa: CASSPRVLNTEAFF

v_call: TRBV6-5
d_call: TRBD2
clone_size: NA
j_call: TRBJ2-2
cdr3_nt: TGTGCCAGCAGCTCATTCGGGGGGATCACCGGGGAGCTGTTTTTT
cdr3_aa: CASSSFGGITGELFF

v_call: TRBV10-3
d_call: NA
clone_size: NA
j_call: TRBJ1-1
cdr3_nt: TGTGCCATCAGTGCCCCCGAATCTAGTGAAGCTTTCTTT
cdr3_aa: CAISAPESSEAFF

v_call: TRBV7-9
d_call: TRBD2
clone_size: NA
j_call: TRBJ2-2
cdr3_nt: TGTGCCAGCAGCTTAGCGGGGCCTAGGACTAGTCGGGTCACCGGGGAGCTGTTTTTT
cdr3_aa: CASSLAGPRTSRVTGELFF

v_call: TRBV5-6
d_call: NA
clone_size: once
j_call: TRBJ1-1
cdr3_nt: TGTGCCAGCACCTTCCTCGGACAGATGAACACTGAAGCTTTCTTT
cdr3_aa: CASTFLGQMNTEAFF

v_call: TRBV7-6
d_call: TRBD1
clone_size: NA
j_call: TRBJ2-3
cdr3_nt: TGTGCCAGCAGGGGCCGGGACAGGGGCACAGATACGCAGTATTTT
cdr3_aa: CASRGRDRGTDTQYF

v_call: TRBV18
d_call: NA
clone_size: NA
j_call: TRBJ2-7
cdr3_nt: TGTGCCAGCTCCCCGACACCCTCGTACGAGCAGTACTTC
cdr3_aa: CASSPTPSYEQYF

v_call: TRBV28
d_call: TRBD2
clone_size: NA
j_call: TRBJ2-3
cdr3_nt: TGTGCCAGCAGTATGAAAGGGACTAGCGGGAGAAACACAGATACGCAGTATTTT
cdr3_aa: CASSMKGTSGRNTDTQYF

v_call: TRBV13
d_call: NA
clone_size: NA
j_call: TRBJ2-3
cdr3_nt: TGTGCCAGCAGCTTAGGCCCCGGCTGGGGCAGGGATACGCAGTATTTT
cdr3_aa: CASSLGPGWGRDTQYF

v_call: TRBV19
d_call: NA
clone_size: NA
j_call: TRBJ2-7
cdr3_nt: TGTGCCAGTAGTATAGTCGGGGGTCTGTACGAGCAGTACTTC
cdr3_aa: CASSIVGGLYEQYF